This T cell receptor beta chain derives from a study of Graves' ophthalmopathy and Graves' hyperthyroidism. Turning to the study itself: Peripheral blood was gathered at first diagnosis, ahead of any treatment whatsoever.

Symptoms, serum thyroxine and TRAb, thyroid ultrasound, and orbital computed tomography formed the diagnostic basis. RNA transcripts were the template, and TCR beta CDR3 regions were amplified from them. The first round was an RT-PCR with HTBI primers, and the second round was a multiplex PCR. Each CDR3 protein is one row after TCRdb ran MiXCR on the multiplex PCR reads. The data show roughly 230,000 distinct CDR3 sequences, with approximately 21% seen just once and approximately 40% held by the top ten. Study-wide results and caveats: Its predictions of ophthalmopathy progression gave the model 70.59% sensitivity and about 72% specificity.

This clonotype was detected many times. Its antigen is unknown. This TCR was sampled from a woman aged 50 to 60 with Graves' ophthalmopathy. The specimen was peripheral blood.

CDR3 coding DNA: TGTGCCAGTAGTACAAGACAGGGAGGGGAGACCCAGTACTTC. Translation gives CASSTRQGGETQYF. This rearrangement joins TRBV19 to TRBJ2-5; D tentatively reads TRBD1 or TRBD2 (7 bases each). Trimming pared 4 bases from V and 5 bases from J, leaving 14 bases between. Germline V gene data show CDR1 as LNHDA and CDR2 as SQIVND (reference sequence). The CDR3 is 14 amino acids.